The rows below give T cell receptor beta chains drawn from one sample of a study of early T cells in non-severe SARS-CoV-2 infection. TCRdb re-analysed the 5' RACE reads in MiXCR, keeping a single row per CDR3 protein. The sample shows about 83,000 distinct CDR3 sequences, roughly 13% of them seen only once. Sequenced material: whole blood. Receptors originate from an adult who was a healthcare worker with PCR-confirmed SARS-CoV-2 infection or an uninfected control (not recorded which). Both conserved end residues are trimmed from each CDR3. Fields, in order: clone size, V gene, CDR3 protein. Clone sizes are given selectively: once, few, many, or a class where the clone is expanded.

few	TRBV6-1	ASARDRVANYGYT
many	TRBV7-9	ASISGQLEPEAF
few	TRBV5-4	ASSLTGGTYEQY
.	TRBV16	ASLPNPSYEQY
.	TRBV4-2	ASSPARAGVTTGELF
.	TRBV11-2	ASSPPWEDPLASYNEQF
many	TRBV7-6	ASSAEQGANTEAF
few	TRBV3-1	ASSQEGVGRGGKAF
.	TRBV5-1	ASRWGVEGYGYT
few	TRBV19	ASSSTPRNVKGYT
.	TRBV12-3/TRBV12-4	ASRPSTRQRETQY
.	TRBV7-9	ASSSSLGGTSGELF
.	TRBV6-2/TRBV6-3	ASSYRPGPYEQY
.	TRBV2	ASTGRGGRETQY
.	TRBV4-1	ASSQRLDNEQF
.	TRBV10-2	ASSESGLAASYEQY
many	TRBV21-1	ASSNTRLRATNEKLF
.	TRBV10-3	AISTSPGQGLTGANVLT